This T cell receptor (beta chain) was documented in a study of cytomegalovirus exposure and HLA in healthy donors. Study-wide findings and caveats: The study recorded 150 to 200 TCR beta chains that were cytomegalovirus-associated. An analysis done earlier found most TCR beta V segments productive about 87% or about 30% of the time. CMV antigen specificity of a few CMV-associated chains was confirmed in vitro.

Vbeta (60) and Jbeta (13) primers were used in the PCR. The data were produced by immunoSEQ multiplex PCR, yet TCRdb's version contains in-frame clones alone and is incomplete. The table lists 150,000 to 200,000 clones, 62% of them singletons. This clone was seen a single time. Its specificity is unknown. After removal of 1 base from V and 3 bases from J, the junction contained 11 bases not matched to a gene. This CDR3 contains 17 residues. Per the germline V gene, CDR1 is SEHNR and CDR2 is FQNEAQ (reference sequence). Sequenced: PBMCs. The TCR originated in a man aged 40-50 years in good health and CMV-seronegative. This sequence joins TRBV7-9 and TRBJ2-7, with 8 bases fitting TRBD2. The CDR3 region is CASSLVDGSRGGYEQYF. The CDR3 DNA sequence: TGTGCCAGCAGCTTAGTGGATGGTTCTCGGGGGGGCTACGAGCAGTACTTC.